The clone carrying this TCR beta chain has at least ten counts. Its antigen is still unknown. CDR1 and CDR2 from the germline V gene are LGHDT and YNNKEL (reference sequence). V shed 6 bases, J shed 6 bases, and the junction held 3 bases outside the gene matches. The CDR3 runs to 12 residues. The data were obtained in a study of T cells in Graves' hyperthyroidism and ophthalmopathy. There were TCR beta CDR3 regions amplified from RNA transcripts. The HTBI primer set drove a first-round RT-PCR of the TCR CDR3. A single record per CDR3 protein comes from TCRdb applying MiXCR to the multiplex PCR reads. The data contain about 290,000 distinct CDR3 sequences, 13% of them singletons. Thyroid ultrasound, orbital computed tomography, clinical symptoms, and serum thyroxine and TRAb underpinned diagnoses. Study observations and caveats: The model forecast ophthalmopathy, anticipating it by a median around 6.9 months before onset.

This chain links TRBV3-1 with TRBJ2-7; 9 nucleotides agree with TRBD1. This receptor was identified in a woman in her 30s with Graves' hyperthyroidism that later progressed to Graves' ophthalmopathy. Sequencing input: blood. The CDR3 sequence is CASSGTGREQYF. CDR3 nucleotides: TGTGCCAGCAGTGGGACAGGGCGCGAGCAGTACTTC.